This T cell receptor beta chain came from a study of Graves' ophthalmopathy and Graves' hyperthyroidism. Whole-study context: Investigators collected peripheral blood at initial diagnosis, before any treatment was given. General study findings and limits: Blood also carried most expanded thyroid clonotypes exceeding 0.001 frequency. In separating ophthalmopathy from stable hyperthyroidism, a 13-signature model achieved 85% to 90% sensitivity and around 80% specificity.

Disease in donors with ophthalmopathy had moderate-to-severe activity, CAS ≥3, NOSPECS ≥4 and under 3 months' duration. The CDR3 contains 14 residues. Germline V gene lookup returns CDR1 MNHEY and CDR2 SVGAGI. V shed 9 bases and J shed 2 bases, with 16 bases lying between them. Of note for this clonotype: The antigen is not known.

For repertoire sequencing, the TCR beta CDR3 regions were amplified from RNA transcripts. The authors performed first-round RT-PCR with HTBI primers and then a second-round multiplex PCR. TCRdb processed the multiplex PCR reads anew with MiXCR; each CDR3 protein has one entry. The table records roughly 220,000 distinct CDR3 sequences, around 50% of them present only once. This clonotype was sampled from an adult man with Graves' ophthalmopathy. This chain links TRBV6-5 with TRBJ1-2; D remains unclear. The sequenced sample was peripheral blood. This CDR3 is CASRWAAGNYGYTF. DNA for the CDR3: TGTGCCAGTCGTTGGGCCGCAGGAAACTATGGCTACACCTTC.